A single T cell receptor beta chain is shown here with its context. Antigen unknown. The sample comes from a study of T cell responses to AZD1222 COVID-19 vaccine. Across the whole study: Pooling was applied to second doses at about 4 or about 12 weeks.

Trimming shortened V by 4 bases and J by 6 bases, and 16 bases separated the two germline ends. Germline V lookup: CDR1 SGHRS, CDR2 YFSETQ. There are 15 residues in the CDR3. Study conclusions and caveats: Only five to seven AZD1222 recipients were seropositive at baseline. Mostly white British, mostly female donors; authors suggested clonal diversity may be underestimated. An increase in Spike-specific TCR breadth and depth was observed after two AZD1222 doses.

Assay used: immunoSEQ multiplex PCR; TCRdb lists only in-frame clones, some missing. The sample lists about 78,000 clones; approximately 86% were seen once. The source material was peripheral blood, sampled on day 0 of AZD1222 vaccination. The TCR originated in an adult in good health. The chain uses TRBV5-1 and TRBJ2-2; the D gene is possibly TRBD2 (6 bases). The CDR3: CASSISGEEAGELFF. The CDR3 bases are TGCGCCAGCAGCATCTCGGGGGAGGAGGCCGGGGAGCTGTTTTTT.